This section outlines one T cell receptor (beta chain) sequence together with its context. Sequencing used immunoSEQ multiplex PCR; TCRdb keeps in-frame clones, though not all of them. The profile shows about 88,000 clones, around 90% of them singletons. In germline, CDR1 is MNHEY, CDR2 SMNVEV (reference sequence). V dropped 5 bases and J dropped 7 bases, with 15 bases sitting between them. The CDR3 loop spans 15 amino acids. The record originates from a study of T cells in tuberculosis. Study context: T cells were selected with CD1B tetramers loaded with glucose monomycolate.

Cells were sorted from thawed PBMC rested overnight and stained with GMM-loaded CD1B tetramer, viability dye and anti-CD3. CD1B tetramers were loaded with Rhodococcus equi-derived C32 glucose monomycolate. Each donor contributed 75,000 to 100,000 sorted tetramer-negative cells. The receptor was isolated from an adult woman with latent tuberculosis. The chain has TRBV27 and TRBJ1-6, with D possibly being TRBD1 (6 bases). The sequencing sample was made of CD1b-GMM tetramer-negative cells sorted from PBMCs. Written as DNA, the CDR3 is TGTGCCAGCAGTCGCCGCGGACAGTCGAATTCACCCCTCCACTTT. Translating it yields CASSRRGQSNSPLHF.